Below, 21 T cell receptor beta chains from the same sample are listed, as sequenced in a study of monozygotic twins with cystic fibrosis. TCRdb's table, derived via immunoSEQ multiplex PCR, lists solely in-frame clones and lacks some. The sample records 20,000 to 25,000 clones, approximately 97% being singletons. Sequencing was carried out using blood. The receptors here all came from a girl between 10 and 17 years old with cystic fibrosis.

V gene TRBV2 combines with J gene TRBJ2-7; tentatively, D is TRBD1 (6 bases). Trimming took off 8 bases at V and 2 bases at J, with 10 bases between the two ends. The CDR3 loop spans 12 amino acids. Germline V CDR1 and CDR2: SNHLY, FYNNEI. The CDR3 DNA reads TGTGCCAGCCGTGGGGGCCCCTACGAGCAGTACTTC. The encoded protein is CASRGGPYEQYF.

The chain employs TRBV21-1 and TRBJ1-4; the table calls TRBD1, which could not be checked here. TRBV21-1 counts as a pseudogene. This CDR3 comprises 21 residues. CDR3 nucleotides: TGTGCCAGCAGCACGAGAGCTCGTGAGTCGACAGGGAGGAGTCGAGGTGAAAAACTGTTTTTT. It specifies CASSTRARESTGRSRGEKLFF.

This chain joins TRBV11-2 and TRBJ1-1; TRBD1 agrees at 9 bases. CDR3 length: 15 amino acids. Trimming cost V 5 bases and J 5 bases; bases outside gene matches: 9. Germline-derived CDR1 and CDR2 are SGHAT and FQNNGV. The CDR3 DNA reads TGTGCCAGCAGCCGAAATACAGGGGGCAGGACTGAAGCTTTCTTT. Its protein is CASSRNTGGRTEAFF.

The chain joins TRBV2 to TRBJ1-3; weak D call: TRBD1 (6 bases). The germline gives CDR1 SNHLY, CDR2 FYNNEI. Trimming removed 6 bases from V and 1 base from J, with 13 bases in between. The CDR3 is made up of 15 amino acids. CDR3 bases: TGTGCCAGCAGGCCGCTCAGGGGATCTGGAAACACCATATATTTT. The encoded protein is CASRPLRGSGNTIYF.

This clone was observed once. The chain combines TRBV5-6 with TRBJ1-3; unclear D gene. Germline lookup yields CDR1 SGHDT and CDR2 YYEEEE. V was trimmed by 4 bases and J by 7 bases, leaving 12 bases between them. This CDR3 has 13 residues. CDR3 DNA: TGTGCCAGCAGCCGGGGTGGTCGGAACACCATATATTTT. Protein product: CASSRGGRNTIYF.

V and J are TRBV18 and TRBJ2-1, with 7 positions matching TRBD2. With V trimmed by 0 bases and J by 0 bases, 2 bases remained unmatched. This CDR3 is built from 16 residues. Germline assignment: CDR1 KGHSH and CDR2 LQKENI. The CDR3 region has the DNA TGTGCCAGCTCACCACCCGGCGGGAGCTCCTACAATGAGCAGTTCTTC. Translating gives CASSPPGGSSYNEQFF.

The chain links TRBV6-1 to TRBJ2-7; D perhaps matches TRBD2 (5 bases). V was cut by 1 base and J by 1 base, with 8 bases left in between. CDR3 length: 14 residues. The germline V gene encodes CDR1 MNHNS and CDR2 SASEGT. This CDR3 is CASSEGGPSYEQYF. The CDR3 nucleotides read TGTGCCAGCAGTGAAGGCGGGCCTTCCTACGAGCAGTACTTC.

The chain employs TRBV27 and TRBJ2-2, with 11 bases matching TRBD1. Germline V lookup: CDR1 MNHEY, CDR2 SMNVEV (reference sequence). V lost 5 bases and J lost 0; bases outside the gene matches: 5. This CDR3 has 17 residues. The CDR3 loop reads CASSATGQGANTGELFF. CDR3 DNA: TGTGCCAGCAGTGCTACGGGACAGGGGGCGAACACCGGGGAGCTGTTTTTT.

This chain uses TRBV7-2 with TRBJ2-7; TRBD2 matches at 14 bases. Germline lookup yields CDR1 SGHTA and CDR2 FQGNSA. The CDR3 runs 17 residues. Losses at the gene ends were 5 bases for V and 5 bases for J; bases not matched to a gene: 11. The CDR3 DNA reads as TGTGCCAGCAGCCCTGGGACTAGCGGGAGAGGGGGGAACGAGCAGTACTTC. Translating it yields CASSPGTSGRGGNEQYF.

The chain combines TRBV29-1 with TRBJ1-2; the match to TRBD1 covers 8 bases. The CDR3 runs to 16 residues. CDR1 is SQVTM and CDR2 is ANQGSEA in the germline V gene. The V segment lost 4 bases and the J segment 3 bases; nucleotides outside the gene matches: 13. CDR3 DNA: TGCAGCGTTGGGGGACAGGCCCTTCTCCCAGACTATGGCTACACCTTC. This translates into CSVGGQALLPDYGYTF.

V usage is TRBV27 and J usage is TRBJ2-3; D call uncertain. From germline, CDR1 is MNHEY and CDR2 SMNVEV (reference sequence). V lost 5 bases and J 10 bases, leaving 13 bases between the germline ends. The length of the CDR3 is 12 residues. The CDR3 coding sequence is TGTGCCAGCAGTGACCAGCGTAGGGCGCAGTATTTT. Translated, it gives CASSDQRRAQYF.

The chain uses TRBV29-1 and TRBJ1-2; no firm D call. The CDR3 is 11 amino acids. Germline V gene sequence: CDR1 SQVTM, CDR2 ANQGSEA. V was pared by 4 bases and J by 2 bases, with 5 bases between. The DNA of the CDR3 is TGCAGCGTTGTGGCGAACTATGGCTACACCTTC. Translated: CSVVANYGYTF.

This sequence joins TRBV7-9 and TRBJ2-7, with TRBD1 as a possible D gene (6 bases). Germline V gene sequence: CDR1 SEHNR, CDR2 FQNEAQ (reference sequence). The CDR3 runs to 15 residues. Trimming cost V 5 bases and J 6 bases, with 20 bases left between them. The chain's CDR3 is CASSLTGLPASEQYF. CDR3 nucleotide sequence: TGTGCCAGCAGCCTTACAGGGCTACCCGCCAGCGAGCAGTACTTC.

The chain combines TRBV7-3 with TRBJ2-1; D not certain. V lost 5 bases and J 7 bases, leaving 18 bases between the germline ends. CDR1 SGHTA and CDR2 FQGTGA come from the germline V gene. The CDR3 is 15 residues long. The CDR3 nucleotides read TGTGCCAGCAGCCCCCCCGGCGGAGTGGGTAATGAGCAGTTCTTC. Translation: CASSPPGGVGNEQFF.

The chain has TRBV6-6 and TRBJ1-5, with D maybe TRBD1 (6 bases). Germline CDR1 reads MNHNY; CDR2 reads SVGAGI (reference sequence). Trimming removed 10 bases from V and 3 bases from J, with 16 bases in between. There are 14 residues in the CDR3. CDR3 sequence (DNA): TGTGCCACCACCGCCGGACAGCTCAATCAGCCCCAGCATTTT. Its translation: CATTAGQLNQPQHF.

The J gene is TRBJ2-1, the V gene TRBV7-2, with TRBD2 matching 8 bases. Germline values: CDR1 SGHTA, CDR2 FQGNSA. The CDR3 has 14 residues. J was trimmed by 4 bases and V by 5 bases; bases with no gene match: 4. The CDR3 spells CASSLGLDYNEQFF. In DNA form, the CDR3 reads TGTGCCAGCAGCCTGGGACTAGATTACAATGAGCAGTTCTTC.

The chain links TRBV29-1 to TRBJ2-2; possibly TRBD1 for D (5 bases). V lost 7 bases to trimming and J lost 5 bases, with 11 bases between them. This CDR3 is built from 12 residues. Germline CDR1 is SQVTM and CDR2 is ANQGSEA. CDR3 DNA: TGCAGCGGCGGAGCAGGGACCGGGGAGCTGTTTTTT. Protein: CSGGAGTGELFF.

The chain combines TRBV6-5 with TRBJ2-3, with unresolved D. The CDR3 contains 13 residues. Trimming left V 8 bases short and J 2 bases short, with 11 bases between. The germline V gene encodes CDR1 MNHEY and CDR2 SVGAGI. The CDR3: CASRADATDTQYF. Written as DNA, the CDR3 is TGTGCCAGCCGGGCGGACGCCACAGATACGCAGTATTTT.

The chain employs TRBV10-3 and TRBJ2-2; TRBD2 matches at 7 bases. CDR1 is ENHRY, CDR2 SYGVKD, per germline. V lost 10 bases and J lost 7; bases outside the gene matches: 9. The CDR3 spans 13 residues. CDR3: CATNRGTNGELFF. The DNA for the CDR3 is TGTGCCACCAATCGTGGGACTAACGGGGAGCTGTTTTTT.

V is TRBV7-6 and J is TRBJ1-4; D perhaps matches TRBD1 (5 bases). Germline loops: CDR1 SGHVS, CDR2 FNYEAQ. V gave up 5 bases and J gave up 3 bases, with 7 bases separating them. This CDR3 is built from 13 residues. For the CDR3, the DNA is TGTGCCAGCAGCGTACAGGCTAATGAAAAACTGTTTTTT. Translated: CASSVQANEKLFF.

The DNA of the CDR3 is TGTGCCAGCAGCATATGGACAGGCCGCACTGAAGCTTTCTTT. This codes for CASSIWTGRTEAFF. The chain joins TRBV11-2 to TRBJ1-1; 7 positions agree with TRBD1. Germline trimming cut 5 bases from V and 4 bases from J; bases unmatched to any gene: 7. The CDR3 is made up of 14 amino acids. Germline CDR1 reads SGHAT; CDR2 reads FQNNGV.